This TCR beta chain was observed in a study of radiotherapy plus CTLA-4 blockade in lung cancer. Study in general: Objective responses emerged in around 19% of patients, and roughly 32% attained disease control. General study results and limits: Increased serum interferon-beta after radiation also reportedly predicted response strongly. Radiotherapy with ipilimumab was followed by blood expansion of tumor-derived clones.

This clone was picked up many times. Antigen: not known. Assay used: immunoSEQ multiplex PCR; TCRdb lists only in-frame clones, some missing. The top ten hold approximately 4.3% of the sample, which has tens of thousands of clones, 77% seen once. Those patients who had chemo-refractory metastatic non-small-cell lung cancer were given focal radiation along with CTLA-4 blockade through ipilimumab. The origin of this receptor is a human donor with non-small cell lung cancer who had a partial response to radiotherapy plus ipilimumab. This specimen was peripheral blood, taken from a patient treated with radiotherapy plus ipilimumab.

CDR3 nucleotide sequence: TGTGCCGCCCGACAGGAACCAGAAAAACTGTTTTTT. It translates to CAARQEPEKLFF. The gene calls are TRBV6-1 and TRBJ1-4; the D gene is possibly TRBD1 (6 bases). Germline CDR1 and CDR2: MNHNS and SASEGT. V lost 11 bases, J lost 8 bases, and 15 bases lay in between. CDR3 size: 12 residues.